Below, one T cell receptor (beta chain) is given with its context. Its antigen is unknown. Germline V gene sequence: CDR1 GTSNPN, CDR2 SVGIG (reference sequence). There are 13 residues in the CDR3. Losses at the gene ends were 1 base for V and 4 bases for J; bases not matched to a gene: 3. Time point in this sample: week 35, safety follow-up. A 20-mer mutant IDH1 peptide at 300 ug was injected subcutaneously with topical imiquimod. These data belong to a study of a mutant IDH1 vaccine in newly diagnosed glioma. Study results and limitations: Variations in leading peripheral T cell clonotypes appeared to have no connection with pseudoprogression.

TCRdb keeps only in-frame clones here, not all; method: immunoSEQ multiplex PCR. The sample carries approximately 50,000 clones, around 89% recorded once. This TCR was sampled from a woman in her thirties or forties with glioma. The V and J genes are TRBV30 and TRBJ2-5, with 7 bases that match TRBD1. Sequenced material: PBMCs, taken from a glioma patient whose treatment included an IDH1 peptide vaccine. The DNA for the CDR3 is TGTGCCTGGAGTGGAGGGGGCATAGAGACCCAGTACTTC. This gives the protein CAWSGGGIETQYF.